This TCR beta chain was sequenced during a study of blood T cell repertoires in COVID-19. Across the whole study: The origin of the acute and convalescent COVID-19 samples was the United States, Italy and Spain.

As handled by the study authors: Estimation of nucleated cell counts relied on the amplification of reference gene primers. The repertoire was sequenced with immunoSEQ multiplex PCR; TCRdb's copy has only in-frame clones and lacks some. From that table come the V and J calls and clone size; the DNA was used to work out D and trimming. Seen here are around 300,000 clones, around nine tenths observed once, and the top ten hold 1.5% to 2%. The age range of participants was 18 to 89 years, with residence in 20 to 25 US areas. Cohort 3 recovery required two negative PCRs, clearance, or symptom resolution. The origin of this receptor is a woman in her forties who had recovered from COVID-19. Sequenced: PBMCs or T cells enriched from blood (not recorded which).

The chain's CDR3 is CSVELMAGTDTQYF. The DNA for the CDR3 is TGCAGCGTTGAACTTATGGCGGGCACAGATACGCAGTATTTT. The chain uses TRBV29-1 and TRBJ2-3; D not certain. Germline V gene sequence: CDR1 SQVTM, CDR2 ANQGSEA. This CDR3 has 14 residues. The germline V and J ends were trimmed by 2 bases and 1 base, with 10 bases remaining between them.